This T cell receptor beta chain derives from a study of a mutant IDH1 vaccine in newly diagnosed glioma. Study-level background: Mean patient age was approximately 40 years; approximately 62% were male and 37.5% female. Most had both radiotherapy and temozolomide beforehand; others had only one. Study-wide results and limits: Vaccination induced immune responses in roughly 93% of patients.

The assay was immunoSEQ multiplex PCR, and TCRdb's table has in-frame clones only and misses some. The repertoire holds around 62,000 clones, roughly 90% seen once, with 1.9% in the top ten. With respect to this clone: Its target is not known.

Time point described: week 11, during vaccination. Every single dose of the vaccine, 300 ug of mutant IDH1 20-mer peptide, came with topical imiquimod. The donors' diagnosis was new WHO grade 3 or 4 astrocytoma that was IDH1-mutant and ATRX-lost. The length of the CDR3 is 12 residues. The ends were cut back, 1 base at V and 1 base at J, with 2 bases in the middle. Germline V gives CDR1 SGHTA, CDR2 FQGNSA. This chain uses TRBV7-2 with TRBJ2-7; D gene unclear. Source: PBMCs, taken from a glioma patient whose treatment included an IDH1 peptide vaccine. This receptor was obtained from a man aged 40-55 years with glioma. The CDR3 loop reads CASSLGSYEQYF. The CDR3 DNA reads as TGTGCCAGCAGCTTAGGTTCCTACGAGCAGTACTTC.